This TCR beta chain was observed in a study of blood T cell repertoires in COVID-19. About the study: Researchers got acute and convalescent COVID-19 samples from the United States, Italy and Spain. The cDNA or gDNA used as material had been derived from T cells, B-cell-depleted T cells, or PBMCs.

Data came from immunoSEQ multiplex PCR; TCRdb stores just in-frame clones and leaves some out. The table lists 130,000 or so clones, over 75% of them singletons. This clone was counted a few times. J was trimmed by 5 bases and V by 4 bases; bases with no gene match: 7. Germline loops: CDR1 SGHRS, CDR2 YFSETQ. The CDR3 is made up of 17 amino acids. The TCR originated in a woman in her 70s with acute or convalescent COVID-19. The V and J genes are TRBV5-1 and TRBJ2-2; 14 bases match TRBD2. Sequencing was performed on peripheral blood. CDR3 sequence: CASSKGLAGVSTGELFF. For the CDR3, the DNA is TGCGCCAGCAGCAAGGGACTAGCGGGGGTATCGACCGGGGAGCTGTTTTTT.